Shown below are 19 T cell receptor beta chains from a single sample sequenced in a study of shared clonotypes between healthy human individuals. Some clones are missing from TCRdb's copy, which holds only in-frame ones; the method was immunoSEQ multiplex PCR. The profile covers roughly 2.4 million clones, with around 95% appearing a single time and about 0.13% taken by the ten largest. Sequenced input: naive CD4+ T cells sorted from blood. Subset meaning: CD45RA+ positively selected. These receptors were obtained from a man younger than 35 in good health.

This chain joins TRBV6-6 and TRBJ1-1, with unresolved D. CDR3 size: 13 residues. V was trimmed by 7 bases and J by 4 bases, leaving 13 bases between them. Germline V gives CDR1 MNHNY, CDR2 SVGAGI (reference sequence). This CDR3 reads CASTEVRSTEAFF. In DNA, the CDR3 is TGTGCCAGCACCGAAGTGCGGAGCACTGAAGCTTTCTTT.

This chain links TRBV30 with TRBJ2-1; the match to TRBD1 covers 9 bases. The CDR3 runs 15 residues. V gave up 2 bases and J gave up 6 bases; unmatched junction bases: 8. Germline assignment: CDR1 GTSNPN and CDR2 SVGIG (reference sequence). For the CDR3, the DNA is TGTGCCTGGAGTTCTATGGGACAGGGAGGCAATGAGCAGTTCTTC. It yields the protein CAWSSMGQGGNEQFF. Together with reference TRBV30 and TRBJ2-1, the CDR3 gives the full variable domain: SQTIHQWPATLVQPVGSPLSLECTVEGTSNPNLYWYRQAAGRGLQLLFYSVGIGQISSEVPQNLSASRPQDRQFILSSKKLLLSDSGFYLCAWSSMGQGGNEQFFGPGTRLTVL.

This clone was seen just once. The chain recombines TRBV18 with TRBJ2-5, with a possible D match to TRBD2 (5 bases). Trimming removed 3 bases at V and 4 bases at J, with 15 bases between. The CDR3 runs to 15 residues. Germline V gene lookup returns CDR1 KGHSH and CDR2 LQKENI. CDR3 region: CASSPTVGSGETQYF. In DNA form, the CDR3 reads TGTGCCAGCTCACCTACTGTAGGGAGCGGAGAGACCCAGTACTTC. Full variable domain (outside the CDR3, taken from reference TRBV18 and TRBJ2-5): NAGVMQNPRHLVRRRGQEARLRCSPMKGHSHVYWYRQLPEEGLKFMVYLQKENIIDESGMPKERFSAEFPKEGPSILRIQQVVRGDSAAYFCASSPTVGSGETQYFGPGTRLLVL.

The CDR3, as DNA: TGCGCCAGCAGCCCGCACCTACAGGGTTTGACAGATACGCAGTATTTT. It translates to CASSPHLQGLTDTQYF. The J gene is TRBJ2-3, the V gene TRBV5-1; possible D gene TRBD1, 6 bases. Germline loops: CDR1 SGHRS, CDR2 YFSETQ. V was cut by 4 bases and J by 3 bases, with 18 bases left in between. This CDR3 has 16 residues.

As to this clone: At the DNA level, this CDR3 is encoded by other sequences in the same sample as well. V and J are TRBV6-5 and TRBJ1-1, with a possible D match to TRBD1 (5 bases). V gave up 4 bases and J gave up 1 base, with 10 bases separating them. CDR1 is MNHEY, CDR2 SVGAGI, per germline. The CDR3 consists of 14 residues. CDR3 DNA sequence: TGTGCCAGCAGTTCCCAGGGTAGGAACACTGAAGCTTTCTTT. The encoded protein is CASSSQGRNTEAFF.

J is TRBJ1-3 and V is TRBV18, with no clear D. Looked up from germline, CDR1 is KGHSH and CDR2 is LQKENI. V lost 6 bases and J 0 bases, leaving 12 bases between the germline ends. The CDR3 has 15 amino acids. The CDR3 sequence: CASSPDRNSGNTIYF. CDR3 bases: TGTGCCAGCTCGCCCGACCGAAACTCTGGAAACACCATATATTTT.

This chain connects TRBV7-2 to TRBJ1-5; D unclear. Looked up from germline, CDR1 is SGHTA and CDR2 is FQGNSA. The CDR3 spans 15 residues. V was trimmed by 0 bases and J by 7 bases, leaving 13 bases between them. The CDR3 DNA follows: TGTGCCAGCAGCTTAGCGTTCGGCAGTGGACAGCCCCAGCATTTT. Protein sequence: CASSLAFGSGQPQHF.

The CDR3 coding sequence is TGTGCCAGCAGCTTGGGAGGGGCTAACACAGATACGCAGTATTTT. It codes for CASSLGGANTDTQYF. This chain connects TRBV5-6 to TRBJ2-3; possibly TRBD1 or TRBD2 for D (5 bases each). There are 15 residues in the CDR3. The V end was cut by 0 bases, the J end by 2 bases, with 10 bases between. Germline-derived CDR1 and CDR2 are SGHDT and YYEEEE.

The chain recombines TRBV27 with TRBJ2-7; 12 positions match TRBD1. V shed 6 bases, J shed 4 bases, and the junction held 7 bases outside the gene matches. The germline gives CDR1 MNHEY, CDR2 SMNVEV (reference sequence). The CDR3 runs 15 residues. CDR3 sequence (DNA): TGTGCCAGCAGGGGATTGGGACAGGGGGCTTACGAGCAGTACTTC. It codes for CASRGLGQGAYEQYF.

J is TRBJ1-4 and V is TRBV7-9, with a possible D match to TRBD1 (6 bases). Germline V gene lookup returns CDR1 SEHNR and CDR2 FQNEAQ (reference sequence). The length of the CDR3 is 15 residues. V was shortened by 1 base and J by 8 bases, with 14 bases between the two germline ends. CDR3 region: CASSLVGDKTEKLFF. CDR3 sequence (DNA): TGTGCCAGCAGCTTAGTCGGGGACAAAACAGAAAAACTGTTTTTT.

The V gene is TRBV29-1, the J gene TRBJ2-7; TRBD1 matches 9 bases. CDR3 length equals 13 residues. CDR1 is SQVTM and CDR2 is ANQGSEA in the germline V gene. V lost 5 bases to trimming and J lost 4 bases; unmatched junction nucleotides: 6. The CDR3 loop is CSVQTGGGYEQYF. In DNA, the CDR3 is TGCAGCGTTCAGACAGGGGGAGGGTACGAGCAGTACTTC.

The chain carries TRBV7-2 and TRBJ2-3; D is uncertain. Germline assignment: CDR1 SGHTA and CDR2 FQGNSA. The length of the CDR3 is 11 residues. Trimming pared 4 bases from V and 10 bases from J, leaving 9 bases between. The CDR3 loop reads CASSSLGAQYF. The CDR3 DNA is TGTGCCAGCAGCTCCCTCGGTGCGCAGTATTTT.

The rearrangement joins TRBV2 to TRBJ2-5; TRBD2 matches at 8 bases. Looked up from germline, CDR1 is SNHLY and CDR2 is FYNNEI. CDR3 length: 15 residues. Losses at the gene ends were 3 bases for V and 5 bases for J; bases not matched to a gene: 8. The CDR3 DNA sequence: TGTGCCAGCAGTGACTCGGGGGGGCGAGGTGAGACCCAGTACTTC. Translating gives CASSDSGGRGETQYF.

The J gene is TRBJ1-4, the V gene TRBV5-1; 7 nucleotides match TRBD1. After removal of 2 bases from V and 2 bases from J, the junction contained 3 bases not matched to a gene. Germline V CDR1 and CDR2: SGHRS, YFSETQ. The CDR3 is 15 residues long. In DNA, the CDR3 is TGCGCCAGCAGCTTCACAGGGGACACTAATGAAAAACTGTTTTTT. Translating it yields CASSFTGDTNEKLFF.

The chain recombines TRBV7-2 with TRBJ2-2, with TRBD1 as a possible D gene (6 bases). Trimming stripped 5 bases from V and 3 bases from J, with 13 bases between. Looked up from germline, CDR1 is SGHTA and CDR2 is FQGNSA. This CDR3 spans 15 amino acids. CDR3 sequence: CASSSFRGYTGELFF. The CDR3 DNA sequence: TGTGCCAGCAGCAGCTTCAGGGGTTACACCGGGGAGCTGTTTTTT.

The chain employs TRBV7-2 and TRBJ2-3; 9 bases line up with TRBD2. Looked up from germline, CDR1 is SGHTA and CDR2 is FQGNSA. Unmatched junction bases numbered 8, after V lost 1 base and J lost 15 bases. The length of the CDR3 is 13 residues. CDR3 sequence (DNA): TGTGCCAGCAGCTTAGATCCTATAGCGGGGGATTATTTT. Residues: CASSLDPIAGDYF.

The V and J genes are TRBV19 and TRBJ2-2; D may be TRBD1 (5 bases). CDR1 is LNHDA, CDR2 SQIVND, per germline (reference sequence). Trimming stripped 1 base from V and 3 bases from J, with 9 bases between. The CDR3 loop spans 15 amino acids. The CDR3 bases are TGTGCCAGTAGTATAGGCGGACAAGACACCGGGGAGCTGTTTTTT. Protein sequence: CASSIGGQDTGELFF.

This rearrangement joins TRBV11-2 to TRBJ2-5; TRBD1 agrees at 10 bases. CDR1 SGHAT and CDR2 FQNNGV come from the germline V gene. This CDR3 has 16 residues. V shed 5 bases, J shed 4 bases, and the junction held 10 bases outside the gene matches. The CDR3 nucleotides are TGTGCCAGCAGCCAACTCCCGGGACAGGGGCGAGAGACCCAGTACTTC. Translated: CASSQLPGQGRETQYF.

In this sample, this clone turned up once. The gene calls are TRBV5-1 and TRBJ2-2, with D perhaps assigned TRBD1 or TRBD2 (5 bases each). Germline loops: CDR1 SGHRS, CDR2 YFSETQ. This CDR3 is built from 16 residues. Trimming removed 4 bases from V and 1 base from J, with 14 bases in between. In DNA form, the CDR3 reads TGCGCCAGCAGCCCCCCGGGACCGCTGAACACCGGGGAGCTGTTTTTT. Encoded protein: CASSPPGPLNTGELFF.